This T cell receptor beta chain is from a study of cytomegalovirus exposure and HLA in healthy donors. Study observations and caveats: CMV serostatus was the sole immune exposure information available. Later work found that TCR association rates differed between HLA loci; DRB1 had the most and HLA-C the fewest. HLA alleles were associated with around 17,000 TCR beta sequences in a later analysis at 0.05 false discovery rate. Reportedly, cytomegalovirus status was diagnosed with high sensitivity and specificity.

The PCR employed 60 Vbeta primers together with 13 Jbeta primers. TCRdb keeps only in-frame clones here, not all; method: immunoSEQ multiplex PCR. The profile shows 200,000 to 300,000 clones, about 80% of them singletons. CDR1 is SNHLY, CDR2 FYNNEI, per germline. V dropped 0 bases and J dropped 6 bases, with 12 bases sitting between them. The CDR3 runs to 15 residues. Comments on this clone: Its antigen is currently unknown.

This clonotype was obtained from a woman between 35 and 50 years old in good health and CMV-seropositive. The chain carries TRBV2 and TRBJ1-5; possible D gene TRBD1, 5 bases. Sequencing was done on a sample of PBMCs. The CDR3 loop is CASSEALRGSQPQHF. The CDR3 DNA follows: TGTGCCAGCAGTGAAGCGCTTCGGGGGAGTCAGCCCCAGCATTTT.